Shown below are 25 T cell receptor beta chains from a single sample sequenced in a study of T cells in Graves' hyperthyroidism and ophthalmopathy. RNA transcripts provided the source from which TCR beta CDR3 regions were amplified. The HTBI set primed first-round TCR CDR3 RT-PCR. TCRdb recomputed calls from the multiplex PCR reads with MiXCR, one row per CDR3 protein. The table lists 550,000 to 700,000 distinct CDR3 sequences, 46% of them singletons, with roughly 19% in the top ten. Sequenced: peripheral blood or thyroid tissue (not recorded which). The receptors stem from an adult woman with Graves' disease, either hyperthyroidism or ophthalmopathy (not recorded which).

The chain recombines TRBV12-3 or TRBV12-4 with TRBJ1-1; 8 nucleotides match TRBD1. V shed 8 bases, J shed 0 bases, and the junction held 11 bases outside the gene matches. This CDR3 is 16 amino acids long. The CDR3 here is CASGRGTGNMNTEAFF. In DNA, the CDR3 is TGTGCCAGCGGTCGGGGGACAGGAAACATGAACACTGAAGCTTTCTTT.

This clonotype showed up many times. Here the CDR3 reads CASTQADHTEAFF. In DNA, the CDR3 is TGTGCCAGCACGCAGGCAGACCACACTGAAGCTTTCTTT. The chain joins TRBV11-2 to TRBJ1-1; no clear D gene. The CDR3 extends over 13 amino acids. From germline, CDR1 is SGHAT and CDR2 FQNNGV. Trimming shortened V by 7 bases and J by 3 bases, and 12 bases separated the two germline ends. Combining the CDR3 with reference TRBV11-2 and TRBJ1-1 gives the whole variable domain EAGVAQSPRYKIIEKRQSVAFWCNPISGHATLYWYQQILGQGPKLLIQFQNNGVVDDSQLPKDRFSAERLKGVDSTLKIQPAKLEDSAVYLCASTQADHTEAFFGQGTRLTVV.

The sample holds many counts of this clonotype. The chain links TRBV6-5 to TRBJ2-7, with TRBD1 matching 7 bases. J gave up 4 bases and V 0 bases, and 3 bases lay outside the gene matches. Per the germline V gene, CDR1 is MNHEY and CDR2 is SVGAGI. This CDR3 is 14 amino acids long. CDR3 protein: CASSYSRQGYEQYF. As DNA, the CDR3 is TGTGCCAGCAGTTACTCACGACAGGGATACGAGCAGTACTTC.

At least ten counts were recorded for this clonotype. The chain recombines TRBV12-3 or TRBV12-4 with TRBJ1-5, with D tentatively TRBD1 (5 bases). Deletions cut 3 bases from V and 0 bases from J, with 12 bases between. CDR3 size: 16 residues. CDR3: CASSFRQLDSNQPQHF. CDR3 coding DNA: TGTGCCAGCAGTTTCCGACAGCTCGATAGCAATCAGCCCCAGCATTTT.

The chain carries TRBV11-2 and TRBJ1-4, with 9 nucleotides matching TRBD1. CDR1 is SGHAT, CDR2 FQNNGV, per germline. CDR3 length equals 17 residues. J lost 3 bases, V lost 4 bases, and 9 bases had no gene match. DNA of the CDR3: TGTGCCAGCAGCTCTCACACCGGGACAGGGCCTAATGAAAAACTGTTTTTT. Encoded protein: CASSSHTGTGPNEKLFF.

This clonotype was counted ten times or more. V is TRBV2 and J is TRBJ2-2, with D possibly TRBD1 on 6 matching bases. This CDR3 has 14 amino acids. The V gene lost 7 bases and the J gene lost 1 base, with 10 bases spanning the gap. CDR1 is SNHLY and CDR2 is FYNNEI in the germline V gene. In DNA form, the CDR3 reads TGTGCCAGCAAAACAGGGAGGAACACCGGGGAGCTGTTTTTT. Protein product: CASKTGRNTGELFF.

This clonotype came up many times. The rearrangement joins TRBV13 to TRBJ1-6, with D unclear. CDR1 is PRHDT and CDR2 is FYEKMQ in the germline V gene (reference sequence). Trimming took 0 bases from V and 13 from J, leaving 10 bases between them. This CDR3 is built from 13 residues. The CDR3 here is CASSLGQSRPLHF. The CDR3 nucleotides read TGTGCCAGCAGCTTAGGACAGAGTCGGCCCCTCCACTTT.

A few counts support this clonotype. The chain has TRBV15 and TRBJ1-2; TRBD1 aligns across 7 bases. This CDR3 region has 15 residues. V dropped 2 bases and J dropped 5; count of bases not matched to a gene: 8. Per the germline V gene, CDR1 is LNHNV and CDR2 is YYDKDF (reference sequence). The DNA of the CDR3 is TGTGCCACCAGCAGACCCGGGACAGAGATATATGGCTACACCTTC. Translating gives CATSRPGTEIYGYTF.

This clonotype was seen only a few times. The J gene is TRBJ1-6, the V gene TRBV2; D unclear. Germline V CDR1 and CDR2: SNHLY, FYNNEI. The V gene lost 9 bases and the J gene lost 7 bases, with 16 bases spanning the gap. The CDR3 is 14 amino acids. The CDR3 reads CASDMDFYNSPLHF. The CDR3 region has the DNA TGTGCCAGTGATATGGACTTTTACAATTCACCCCTCCACTTT.

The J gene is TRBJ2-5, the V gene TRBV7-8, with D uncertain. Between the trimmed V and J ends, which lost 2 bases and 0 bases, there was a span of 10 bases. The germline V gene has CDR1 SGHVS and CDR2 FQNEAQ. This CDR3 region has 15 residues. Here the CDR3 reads CASSLIFRNQETQYF. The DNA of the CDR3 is TGTGCCAGCAGCTTAATTTTCCGGAACCAAGAGACCCAGTACTTC.

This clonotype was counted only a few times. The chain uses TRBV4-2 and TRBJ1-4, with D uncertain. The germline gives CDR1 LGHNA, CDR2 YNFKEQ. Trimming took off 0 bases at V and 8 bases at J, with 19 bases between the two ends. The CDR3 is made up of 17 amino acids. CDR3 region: CASSQDWAAGLREKLFF. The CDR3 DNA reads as TGTGCCAGCAGCCAAGATTGGGCGGCGGGTTTGCGGGAAAAACTGTTTTTT.

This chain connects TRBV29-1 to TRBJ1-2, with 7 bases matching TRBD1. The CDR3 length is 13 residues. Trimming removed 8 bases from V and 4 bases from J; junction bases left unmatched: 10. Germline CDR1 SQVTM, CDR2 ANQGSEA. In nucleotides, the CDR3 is TGCAGCTTGGCCTGGGGACAGACCTATGGCTACACCTTC. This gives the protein CSLAWGQTYGYTF.

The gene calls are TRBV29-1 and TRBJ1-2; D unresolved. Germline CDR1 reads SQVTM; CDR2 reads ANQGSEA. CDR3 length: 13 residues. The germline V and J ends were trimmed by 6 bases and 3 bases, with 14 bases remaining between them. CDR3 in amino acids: CSVLSADHYGYTF. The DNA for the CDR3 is TGCAGCGTCCTCTCAGCCGACCACTATGGCTACACCTTC. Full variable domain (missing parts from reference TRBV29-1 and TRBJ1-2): SAVISQKPSRDICQRGTSLTIQCQVDSQVTMMFWYRQQPGQSLTLIATANQGSEATYESGFVIDKFPISRPNLTFSTLTVSNMSPEDSSIYLCSVLSADHYGYTFGSGTRLTVV.

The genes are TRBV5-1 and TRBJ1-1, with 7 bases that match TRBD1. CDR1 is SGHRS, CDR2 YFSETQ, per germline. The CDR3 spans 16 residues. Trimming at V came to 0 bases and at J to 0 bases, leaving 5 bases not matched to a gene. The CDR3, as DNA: TGCGCCAGCAGCTTGGGGGACAGCGCTATGAACACTGAAGCTTTCTTT. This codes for CASSLGDSAMNTEAFF. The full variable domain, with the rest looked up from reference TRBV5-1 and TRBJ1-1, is KAGVTQTPRYLIKTRGQQVTLSCSPISGHRSVSWYQQTPGQGLQFLFEYFSETQRNKGNFPGRFSGRQFSNSRSEMNVSTLELGDSALYLCASSLGDSAMNTEAFFGQGTRLTVV.

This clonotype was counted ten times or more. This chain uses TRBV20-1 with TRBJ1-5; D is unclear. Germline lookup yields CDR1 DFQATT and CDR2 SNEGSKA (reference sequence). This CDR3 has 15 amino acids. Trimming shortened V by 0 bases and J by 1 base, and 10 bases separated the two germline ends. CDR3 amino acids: CSAREVWLSNQPQHF. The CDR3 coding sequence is TGCAGTGCTAGAGAAGTGTGGCTGAGCAATCAGCCCCAGCATTTT.

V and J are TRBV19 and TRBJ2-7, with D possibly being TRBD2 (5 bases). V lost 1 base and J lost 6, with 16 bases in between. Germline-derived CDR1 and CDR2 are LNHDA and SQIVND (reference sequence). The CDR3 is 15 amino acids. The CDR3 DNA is TGTGCCAGTAGTATAGTTGCTAGCCCAATTGGCGAGCAGTACTTC. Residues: CASSIVASPIGEQYF.

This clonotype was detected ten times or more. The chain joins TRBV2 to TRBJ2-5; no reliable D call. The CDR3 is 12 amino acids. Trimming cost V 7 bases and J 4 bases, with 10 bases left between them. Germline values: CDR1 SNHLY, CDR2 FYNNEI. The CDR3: CASTQAVETQYF. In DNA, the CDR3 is TGTGCCAGCACGCAGGCGGTAGAGACCCAGTACTTC. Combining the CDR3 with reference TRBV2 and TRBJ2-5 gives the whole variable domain EPEVTQTPSHQVTQMGQEVILRCVPISNHLYFYWYRQILGQKVEFLVSFYNNEISEKSEIFDDQFSVERPDGSNFTLKIRSTKLEDSAMYFCASTQAVETQYFGPGTRLLVL.

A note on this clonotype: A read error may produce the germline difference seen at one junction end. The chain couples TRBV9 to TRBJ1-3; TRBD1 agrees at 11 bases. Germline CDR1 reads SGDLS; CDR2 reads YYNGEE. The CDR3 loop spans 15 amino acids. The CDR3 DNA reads TGTGCCAGCAGCGTGGGGACAGGGGGTAGAAACACCGTATATTTT. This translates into CASSVGTGGRNTVYF.

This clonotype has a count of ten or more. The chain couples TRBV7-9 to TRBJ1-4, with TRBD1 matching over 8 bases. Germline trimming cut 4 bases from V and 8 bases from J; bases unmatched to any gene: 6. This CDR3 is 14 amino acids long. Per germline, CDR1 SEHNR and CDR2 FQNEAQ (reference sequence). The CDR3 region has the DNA TGTGCCAGCAGCTCCCCCACAGGGGGAGAAAAACTGTTTTTT. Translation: CASSSPTGGEKLFF.

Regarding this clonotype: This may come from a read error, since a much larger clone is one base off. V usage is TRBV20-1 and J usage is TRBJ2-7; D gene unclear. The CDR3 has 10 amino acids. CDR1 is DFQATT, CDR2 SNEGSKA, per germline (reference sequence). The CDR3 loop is CGAILGEQYF. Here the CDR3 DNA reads TGCGGTGCTATCTTGGGGGAGCAGTACTTC.

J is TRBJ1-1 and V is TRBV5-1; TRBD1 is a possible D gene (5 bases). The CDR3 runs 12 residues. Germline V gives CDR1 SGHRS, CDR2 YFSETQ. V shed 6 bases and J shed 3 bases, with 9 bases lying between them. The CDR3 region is CASKSGDTEAFF. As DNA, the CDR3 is TGCGCCAGCAAATCGGGGGACACTGAAGCTTTCTTT.

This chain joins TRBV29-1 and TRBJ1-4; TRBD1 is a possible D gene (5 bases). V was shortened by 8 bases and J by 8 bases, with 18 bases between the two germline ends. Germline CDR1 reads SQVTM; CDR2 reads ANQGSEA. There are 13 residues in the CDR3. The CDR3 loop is CSPVRGAGEKLFF. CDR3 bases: TGCAGCCCTGTCCGAGGGGCAGGCGAAAAACTGTTTTTT.

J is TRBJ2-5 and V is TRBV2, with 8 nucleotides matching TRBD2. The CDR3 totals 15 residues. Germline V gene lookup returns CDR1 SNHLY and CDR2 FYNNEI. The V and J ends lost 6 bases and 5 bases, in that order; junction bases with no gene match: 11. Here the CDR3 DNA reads TGTGCCAGCAGCCAGGGACTAGTGCGAGGGGAGACCCAGTACTTC. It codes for CASSQGLVRGETQYF.

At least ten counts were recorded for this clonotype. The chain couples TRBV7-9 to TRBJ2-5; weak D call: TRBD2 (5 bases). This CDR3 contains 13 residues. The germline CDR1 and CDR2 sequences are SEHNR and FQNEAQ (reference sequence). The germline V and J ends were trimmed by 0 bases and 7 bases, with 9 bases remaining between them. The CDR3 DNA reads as TGTGCCAGCAGCTTAGCTAAAGGAGGGACCCAGTACTTC. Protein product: CASSLAKGGTQYF. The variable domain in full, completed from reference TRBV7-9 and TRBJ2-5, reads DTGVSQNPRHKITKRGQNVTFRCDPISEHNRLYWYRQTLGQGPEFLTYFQNEAQLEKSRLLSDRFSAERPKGSFSTLEIQRTEQGDSAMYLCASSLAKGGTQYFGPGTRLLVL.

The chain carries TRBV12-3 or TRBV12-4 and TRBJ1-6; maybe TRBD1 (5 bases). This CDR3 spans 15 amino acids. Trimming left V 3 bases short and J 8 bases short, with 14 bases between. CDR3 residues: CASSFGGGGYSPLHF. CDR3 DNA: TGTGCCAGCAGTTTCGGCGGGGGAGGTTATTCACCCCTCCACTTT.